A selection of T cell receptor beta chains follows, all from one sample in a study of cytomegalovirus exposure and HLA in healthy donors. Profiling relied on immunoSEQ multiplex PCR, and the TCRdb table lists in-frame clones only, not all of them. The sample includes about 140,000 clones, almost 85% seen only once; the top ten take approximately 2%. Material for sequencing was PBMCs. Receptor source: a woman in her thirties or forties in good health and CMV-seronegative. Each CDR3 is given with its conserved first and last residue. The order of the fields is CDR3 DNA, CDR3 protein, V gene, J gene, D gene, clone size. D genes are given only for firm matches. Size is stated for part of the rows, as once, few or many counts, or as a class when the clone is expanded.

CDR3 DNA: TGCAGCGTTGTTTTGTTAGCGGAGGGCACAGATACGCAGTATTTT
CDR3 protein: CSVVLLAEGTDTQYF
V gene: TRBV29-1
J gene: TRBJ2-3
D gene: NA
clone size: NA

CDR3 DNA: TGTGCCAGCTCACGAGGGAATACTGGCTACACCTTC
CDR3 protein: CASSRGNTGYTF
V gene: TRBV18
J gene: TRBJ1-2
D gene: NA
clone size: NA

CDR3 DNA: TGTGCCAGCAGCTTACATCCTAGCGGGAGGGCTGAGCAGTTCTTC
CDR3 protein: CASSLHPSGRAEQFF
V gene: TRBV11-3
J gene: TRBJ2-1
D gene: TRBD2
clone size: NA

CDR3 DNA: TGTGCCAGCACCCGGGACTGGTTAAACACCGGGGAGCTGTTTTTT
CDR3 protein: CASTRDWLNTGELFF
V gene: TRBV2
J gene: TRBJ2-2
D gene: NA
clone size: NA

CDR3 DNA: TGCGCCAGCAGCTCCAGGACGGAGGCCTACGAGCAGTACTTC
CDR3 protein: CASSSRTEAYEQYF
V gene: TRBV5-1
J gene: TRBJ2-7
D gene: NA
clone size: NA

CDR3 DNA: TGTGCCAGCAGTTTACCACAGGGCTACGAGCAGTACTTC
CDR3 protein: CASSLPQGYEQYF
V gene: TRBV28
J gene: TRBJ2-7
D gene: NA
clone size: NA

CDR3 DNA: TGTGCCAGCAGCAACAACAGGGCCGGGGATGGCTACACCTTC
CDR3 protein: CASSNNRAGDGYTF
V gene: TRBV6-5
J gene: TRBJ1-2
D gene: NA
clone size: NA

CDR3 DNA: TGTGCCAGCAGCGTAGAGCCGAGCAATCAGCCCCAGCATTTT
CDR3 protein: CASSVEPSNQPQHF
V gene: TRBV9
J gene: TRBJ1-5
D gene: NA
clone size: NA

CDR3 DNA: TGTGCCAGCAGCGTAGGGAGCTCCTACAATGAGCAGTTCTTC
CDR3 protein: CASSVGSSYNEQFF
V gene: TRBV9
J gene: TRBJ2-1
D gene: NA
clone size: NA

CDR3 DNA: TGTGCCAGCAGCCTTCCGGGACTAGCGGTGTTCCATACGCAGTATTTT
CDR3 protein: CASSLPGLAVFHTQYF
V gene: TRBV7-2
J gene: TRBJ2-3
D gene: TRBD2
clone size: NA

CDR3 DNA: TGTGCCTGGTCCGGGACAGGGGGCCCTGGCTACACCTTC
CDR3 protein: CAWSGTGGPGYTF
V gene: TRBV30
J gene: TRBJ1-2
D gene: TRBD1
clone size: NA

CDR3 DNA: TGTGCCAGCAGGAAGCAGGGACAGACAAATAATTCACCCCTCCACTTT
CDR3 protein: CASRKQGQTNNSPLHF
V gene: TRBV11-2
J gene: TRBJ1-6
D gene: TRBD1
clone size: few

CDR3 DNA: TGTGCCAGCAGCTTAGACCGGGGGTCCTACAATGAGCAGTTCTTC
CDR3 protein: CASSLDRGSYNEQFF
V gene: TRBV7-2
J gene: TRBJ2-1
D gene: NA
clone size: NA

CDR3 DNA: TGTGCCTGGAGTGTACGGGTACGGGAGACCCAGTACTTC
CDR3 protein: CAWSVRVRETQYF
V gene: TRBV30
J gene: TRBJ2-5
D gene: NA
clone size: NA

CDR3 DNA: TGTGCCAGCTCATCAGCGGGAGGTGGGTACAATGAGCAGTTCTTC
CDR3 protein: CASSSAGGGYNEQFF
V gene: TRBV18
J gene: TRBJ2-1
D gene: TRBD2
clone size: NA

CDR3 DNA: TGTGCCAGCAGCCATCGACAGGGAGAATTGGCCGGGGAGCTGTTTTTT
CDR3 protein: CASSHRQGELAGELFF
V gene: TRBV14
J gene: TRBJ2-2
D gene: TRBD1
clone size: NA

CDR3 DNA: TGTGCCAGCAGTGAAGGGGGCGGCTACGAGCAGTACTTC
CDR3 protein: CASSEGGGYEQYF
V gene: TRBV28
J gene: TRBJ2-7
D gene: TRBD1
clone size: NA

CDR3 DNA: TGTGCCAGCAGCTTAGGACTAGCGGGAGATACGCAGTATTTT
CDR3 protein: CASSLGLAGDTQYF
V gene: TRBV7-9
J gene: TRBJ2-3
D gene: TRBD2
clone size: few

CDR3 DNA: TGCGCCAGCAGCCAAGATCGGGCCGGGAGGACTGAAGCTTTCTTT
CDR3 protein: CASSQDRAGRTEAFF
V gene: TRBV4-3
J gene: TRBJ1-1
D gene: NA
clone size: NA

CDR3 DNA: TGTGCCATCAGTGAGGGTCGGGGGGAGCTGTTTTTT
CDR3 protein: CAISEGRGELFF
V gene: TRBV10-3
J gene: TRBJ2-2
D gene: NA
clone size: NA

CDR3 DNA: TGTGCCAGCAGTCGACAGGGATGGGGGAATCAGCCCCAGCATTTT
CDR3 protein: CASSRQGWGNQPQHF
V gene: TRBV28
J gene: TRBJ1-5
D gene: TRBD1
clone size: NA

CDR3 DNA: TGTGCCAGCAGCCATAGTCTCGACAGGGGGCTCACTGAAGCTTTCTTT
CDR3 protein: CASSHSLDRGLTEAFF
V gene: TRBV28
J gene: TRBJ1-1
D gene: TRBD1
clone size: NA

CDR3 DNA: TGTGCCAGCAGCTCCACCATGGTGCCGGGAGAAAATTCTTATGGCTACACCTTC
CDR3 protein: CASSSTMVPGENSYGYTF
V gene: TRBV7-6
J gene: TRBJ1-2
D gene: NA
clone size: NA

CDR3 DNA: TGTGCCAGCAGCAGACTAGCGACCTTCTCCTACGAGCAGTACTTC
CDR3 protein: CASSRLATFSYEQYF
V gene: TRBV6-5
J gene: TRBJ2-7
D gene: TRBD2
clone size: NA

CDR3 DNA: TGCGCCAGCAGCCAAGTCCCACAGGGGAGCTCCTACAATGAGCAGTTCTTC
CDR3 protein: CASSQVPQGSSYNEQFF
V gene: TRBV4-3
J gene: TRBJ2-1
D gene: TRBD1
clone size: NA

CDR3 DNA: TGTGCCAGCAGTGAAAGACAGGGGTCCGGGGAGCTGTTTTTT
CDR3 protein: CASSERQGSGELFF
V gene: TRBV2
J gene: TRBJ2-2
D gene: TRBD1
clone size: NA

CDR3 DNA: TGTGCCAGTAGTATTGGGACAGGGGGTTACGAGCAGTACTTC
CDR3 protein: CASSIGTGGYEQYF
V gene: TRBV19
J gene: TRBJ2-7
D gene: TRBD1
clone size: NA

CDR3 DNA: TGTGCCAGCTTTCGGGGAGGAGCGGACGCCCTCGGCGAGCAGTACTTC
CDR3 protein: CASFRGGADALGEQYF
V gene: TRBV28
J gene: TRBJ2-7
D gene: NA
clone size: NA

CDR3 DNA: TGTGCCAGCAGTTTAGGGACTAGCCAAGAGACCCAGTACTTC
CDR3 protein: CASSLGTSQETQYF
V gene: TRBV28
J gene: TRBJ2-5
D gene: TRBD2
clone size: NA

CDR3 DNA: TGTGCCAGCAAGAGGCTCGAAGCGAACACCGGGGAGCTGTTTTTT
CDR3 protein: CASKRLEANTGELFF
V gene: TRBV28
J gene: TRBJ2-2
D gene: NA
clone size: NA

CDR3 DNA: TGTGCCAGCAGCCAAGAGGGAGAGAACACTGAAGCTTTCTTT
CDR3 protein: CASSQEGENTEAFF
V gene: TRBV4-2
J gene: TRBJ1-1
D gene: NA
clone size: NA

CDR3 DNA: TGTGCCAGTAGTCCTAGCGGGAGGGCTTTCCACGAGCAGTACTTC
CDR3 protein: CASSPSGRAFHEQYF
V gene: TRBV19
J gene: TRBJ2-7
D gene: TRBD2
clone size: few

CDR3 DNA: TGTGCCAGCAGTTTTACAGGGTGGGAGTCGGACACCGGGGAGCTGTTTTTT
CDR3 protein: CASSFTGWESDTGELFF
V gene: TRBV28
J gene: TRBJ2-2
D gene: NA
clone size: NA

CDR3 DNA: TGTGCCAGCAGCTTGTTTGCGGGAGGTCCCACCGGGGAGCTGTTTTTT
CDR3 protein: CASSLFAGGPTGELFF
V gene: TRBV5-8
J gene: TRBJ2-2
D gene: TRBD2
clone size: once

CDR3 DNA: TGTGCCTGGAGTGTACTTGATGAAAAACTGTTTTTT
CDR3 protein: CAWSVLDEKLFF
V gene: TRBV30
J gene: TRBJ1-4
D gene: NA
clone size: NA

CDR3 DNA: TGTGCCAGCAGTTACGGCCGGGACAGCGGAAACACCATATATTTT
CDR3 protein: CASSYGRDSGNTIYF
V gene: TRBV6-5
J gene: TRBJ1-3
D gene: TRBD1
clone size: once

CDR3 DNA: TGTGCCAGCAGTCCCAGCGGGAGGGCAGTCTACGAGCAGTACTTC
CDR3 protein: CASSPSGRAVYEQYF
V gene: TRBV6-1
J gene: TRBJ2-7
D gene: TRBD2
clone size: few

CDR3 DNA: TGTGCCAGCAGTCAATTCGCGGGAGGGCCTTTATATCAGAACAATGAGCAGTTCTTC
CDR3 protein: CASSQFAGGPLYQNNEQFF
V gene: TRBV7-3
J gene: TRBJ2-1
D gene: TRBD2
clone size: NA

CDR3 DNA: TGTGCCAGCAGTGGGGGACAGAGTAGTTACGAGCAGTACTTC
CDR3 protein: CASSGGQSSYEQYF
V gene: TRBV6-5
J gene: TRBJ2-7
D gene: TRBD1
clone size: few

CDR3 DNA: TGCGCCAGCAGCCAAGATCGTACAGAAGCAACTAATGAAAAACTGTTTTTT
CDR3 protein: CASSQDRTEATNEKLFF
V gene: TRBV4-3
J gene: TRBJ1-4
D gene: NA
clone size: once

CDR3 DNA: TGTGCCACCAGCAGAGATCTGGACAGCACCTACGAGCAGTACTTC
CDR3 protein: CATSRDLDSTYEQYF
V gene: TRBV15
J gene: TRBJ2-7
D gene: NA
clone size: NA

CDR3 DNA: TGTGCCAGCAGCGTTGGGGACTCCAGAACCTACGAGCAGTACTTC
CDR3 protein: CASSVGDSRTYEQYF
V gene: TRBV9
J gene: TRBJ2-7
D gene: NA
clone size: NA

CDR3 DNA: TGCGCCAGCAGCCCCGCGGGGGCAGGGAGGATAATCACTGAAGCTTTCTTT
CDR3 protein: CASSPAGAGRIITEAFF
V gene: TRBV4-3
J gene: TRBJ1-1
D gene: NA
clone size: NA

CDR3 DNA: TGTGCCAGCAGTGGTCATAGCAATCAGCCCCAGCATTTT
CDR3 protein: CASSGHSNQPQHF
V gene: TRBV6-1
J gene: TRBJ1-5
D gene: NA
clone size: NA

CDR3 DNA: TGTGCCAGCAGTTACGGGTCTGCTAGTGGGCAAGAGACCCAGTACTTC
CDR3 protein: CASSYGSASGQETQYF
V gene: TRBV6-5
J gene: TRBJ2-5
D gene: NA
clone size: NA

CDR3 DNA: TGTGCCAGCAGCTTTTTACTAGCCTACGAGCAGTACTTC
CDR3 protein: CASSFLLAYEQYF
V gene: TRBV7-9
J gene: TRBJ2-7
D gene: NA
clone size: NA

CDR3 DNA: TGTGCCAGCAGCTACAGGGACTCCTACGAGCAGTACTTC
CDR3 protein: CASSYRDSYEQYF
V gene: TRBV7-2
J gene: TRBJ2-7
D gene: NA
clone size: NA

CDR3 DNA: TGTGCCAGCAGTTTTACCGGGGCAGGGGATCAGCCCCAGCATTTT
CDR3 protein: CASSFTGAGDQPQHF
V gene: TRBV27
J gene: TRBJ1-5
D gene: NA
clone size: NA

CDR3 DNA: TGTGCCAGCAGCTACCCAATAGCGGGGCAACAATACGAGCAGTACTTC
CDR3 protein: CASSYPIAGQQYEQYF
V gene: TRBV11-2
J gene: TRBJ2-7
D gene: TRBD2
clone size: NA

CDR3 DNA: TGTGCCAGCAGCCTAGGACAGGGGAGGGGTTCGTCACCCCTCCACTTT
CDR3 protein: CASSLGQGRGSSPLHF
V gene: TRBV6-6
J gene: TRBJ1-6
D gene: TRBD1
clone size: NA

CDR3 DNA: TGTGCCAGCAGCTTAGCGGGGACTAGCGGGAGTGATACGCAGTATTTT
CDR3 protein: CASSLAGTSGSDTQYF
V gene: TRBV11-2
J gene: TRBJ2-3
D gene: TRBD2
clone size: NA

CDR3 DNA: TGCGCCAGCAGCCCGGGACAGGGGGCCTATAGCAATCAGCCCCAGCATTTT
CDR3 protein: CASSPGQGAYSNQPQHF
V gene: TRBV5-1
J gene: TRBJ1-5
D gene: TRBD1
clone size: NA

CDR3 DNA: TGTGCCAGCAGACAGGAAGTTAGTCTTCATCCCTACGAGCAGTACTTC
CDR3 protein: CASRQEVSLHPYEQYF
V gene: TRBV28
J gene: TRBJ2-7
D gene: NA
clone size: NA